The entry that follows covers one T cell receptor (beta chain) sequence. Its antigen remains unidentified. Other DNA sequences in the sample encode the same CDR3. CDR1 and CDR2 from the germline V gene are MNHNS and SASEGT. Trimming left V 1 base short and J 4 bases short, with 20 bases between. CDR3 length equals 17 residues. These data come from a study of metastatic and nonmetastatic thyroid tumors. Study-wide background: Repertoires were compared across blood and tumor or nodule tissue from malignant and benign thyroid patients. Study-wide results and caveats: As reported, TCR beta diversity in blood and tumor was significantly higher in malignant thyroid tumors than in benign nodules.

Patients underwent thyroid surgery, and none had received any treatment before it. TCRdb re-processed the PCR reads through MiXCR. The data show fewer than 35,000 clones, roughly 30% seen once. Material: blood. This clonotype was obtained from a female donor with papillary thyroid cancer or a benign thyroid nodule (not recorded which). Some clones in this sample may be carry-over from other donors' samples. The V call is TRBV6-1, the J call TRBJ2-7, with D possibly being TRBD1 or TRBD2 (5 bases each). Written as DNA, the CDR3 is TGTGCCAGCAGTGAAGAGGTGGGACCGGGCCCCAATTACGAGCAGTACTTC. The encoded protein is CASSEEVGPGPNYEQYF.